These 27 T cell receptor beta chains came from one sample sequenced in a study of cytomegalovirus exposure and HLA in healthy donors. PCR primers comprised 60 Vbeta and 13 Jbeta primers. Clones were sequenced by immunoSEQ multiplex PCR, and TCRdb holds only the in-frame ones, with some missing. Of about 180,000 clones listed, 77% are singletons. The specimen sequenced was PBMCs. Receptor source: a woman aged 60-70 years in good health and CMV-seropositive.

The chain is built from TRBV19 and TRBJ2-1; 16 nucleotides match TRBD2. Germline V gene sequence: CDR1 LNHDA, CDR2 SQIVND (reference sequence). J lost 6 bases, V lost 5 bases, and 4 bases had no gene match. The CDR3 consists of 16 residues. CDR3 amino acids: CASSLGLAGGGNEQFF. CDR3 sequence (DNA): TGTGCCAGTAGTTTGGGACTAGCGGGAGGGGGCAATGAGCAGTTCTTC.

The chain employs TRBV6-1 and TRBJ1-1, with D possibly being TRBD1 (5 bases). Germline lookup yields CDR1 MNHNS and CDR2 SASEGT. The CDR3 totals 14 residues. The germline V and J ends were trimmed by 6 bases and 5 bases, with 16 bases remaining between them. For the CDR3, the DNA is TGTGCCAGCAGCATTAGTGGGGGAGGGACTGAAGCTTTCTTT. Its protein is CASSISGGGTEAFF.

In this sample, this clone turned up a few times. Other DNA sequences in this sample translate to the same CDR3. V gene TRBV6-5 combines with J gene TRBJ2-5; 8 bases match TRBD2. The CDR3 sequence is 13 residues long. The V segment lost 6 bases and the J segment 4 bases; nucleotides outside the gene matches: 4. Germline CDR1 MNHEY, CDR2 SVGAGI. In nucleotides, the CDR3 is TGTGCCAGCAGGCCCGGACTAGCAGAGACCCAGTACTTC. Translating gives CASRPGLAETQYF.

The chain has TRBV19 and TRBJ1-3; D might be TRBD1 (6 bases). The CDR3 runs to 15 residues. The V gene's germline CDR1 is LNHDA and CDR2 SQIVND (reference sequence). The V gene lost 5 bases and the J gene lost 0 bases, with 11 bases spanning the gap. CDR3 protein: CASSGPGHSGNTIYF. CDR3 sequence (DNA): TGTGCCAGTAGTGGGCCGGGACACTCTGGAAACACCATATATTTT.

Note on this clone: Other DNA sequences within the sample encode an identical CDR3. DNA for the CDR3: TGTGCCAGCAGTCTGTCAGGAGGGGAGCAGTACTTC. It specifies CASSLSGGEQYF. The chain uses TRBV27 and TRBJ2-7; TRBD2 is a possible D gene (6 bases). The CDR3 runs to 12 residues. V gave up 5 bases and J gave up 7 bases, with 12 bases separating them. The germline V gene encodes CDR1 MNHEY and CDR2 SMNVEV (reference sequence).

The chain links TRBV6-5 to TRBJ2-7; D is perhaps TRBD2 (5 bases). The CDR3 consists of 15 residues. Trimming pared 0 bases from V and 1 base from J, leaving 10 bases between. Germline-derived CDR1 and CDR2 are MNHEY and SVGAGI. CDR3 amino acids: CASSYSNGGSYEQYF. The CDR3 coding sequence is TGTGCCAGCAGTTACTCGAATGGAGGTTCCTACGAGCAGTACTTC.

The V gene is TRBV30, the J gene TRBJ2-7; 9 nucleotides align to TRBD1. There are 14 residues in the CDR3. The J segment lost 0 bases and the V segment lost 4 bases, leaving 4 bases of the junction unmatched. Looked up from germline, CDR1 is GTSNPN and CDR2 is SVGIG (reference sequence). In DNA form, the CDR3 reads TGTGCCTGGACGGACAGGGGAATCTCCTACGAGCAGTACTTC. It encodes CAWTDRGISYEQYF.

This clone was seen a handful of times. The chain carries TRBV6-1 and TRBJ2-5; D possibly corresponds to TRBD1 (6 bases). The CDR3 spans 15 residues. V lost 6 bases to trimming and J lost 1 base, with 15 bases between them. The germline V gene encodes CDR1 MNHNS and CDR2 SASEGT. The CDR3 spells CASRLPGTFQETQYF. The DNA for the CDR3 is TGTGCCAGCAGGCTACCCGGGACATTCCAAGAGACCCAGTACTTC.

This clone was counted between two and nine times. The chain has TRBV20-1 and TRBJ1-1; D is unresolved. This CDR3 is built from 11 residues. Trimming took 1 base from V and 7 from J, leaving 7 bases between them. Germline CDR1 is DFQATT and CDR2 is SNEGSKA (reference sequence). CDR3 in amino acids: CSARVRVEAFF. The DNA of the CDR3 is TGCAGTGCTAGAGTTCGGGTTGAAGCTTTCTTT.

The CDR3 loop is CASSPGLAGGDTQYF. CDR3 bases: TGTGCCAGCAGCCCCGGACTAGCGGGAGGTGATACGCAGTATTTT. This chain joins TRBV7-2 and TRBJ2-3, with 14 bases identical to TRBD2. Germline V gene lookup returns CDR1 SGHTA and CDR2 FQGNSA. This CDR3 spans 15 amino acids. The V segment lost 5 bases and the J segment 6 bases; nucleotides outside the gene matches: 4.

The rearrangement links TRBV13 to TRBJ2-7; 8 bases map to TRBD1. Germline V gene lookup returns CDR1 PRHDT and CDR2 FYEKMQ (reference sequence). The J segment lost 3 bases and the V segment lost 5 bases, leaving 6 bases of the junction unmatched. The CDR3 spans 14 residues. CDR3 region: CASSQGAEVYEQYF. The CDR3 nucleotides read TGTGCCAGCAGCCAGGGGGCGGAAGTCTACGAGCAGTACTTC.

Here the CDR3 DNA reads TGTGCCAGCAGCGCCAGACTTCCCCTAGATACGCAGTATTTT. Protein sequence: CASSARLPLDTQYF. J is TRBJ2-3 and V is TRBV7-6; D uncertain. V was pared by 5 bases and J by 5 bases, with 14 bases between. This CDR3 has 14 residues. Per germline, CDR1 SGHVS and CDR2 FNYEAQ.

The chain recombines TRBV27 with TRBJ2-3, with TRBD2 identical over 9 bases. Trimming at V came to 0 bases and at J to 2 bases, leaving 3 bases not matched to a gene. The V gene's germline CDR1 is MNHEY and CDR2 SMNVEV (reference sequence). This CDR3 is 16 amino acids long. The CDR3 DNA sequence: TGTGCCAGCAGTTTATCGGCGGGAGGGCCCACAGATACGCAGTATTTT. This encodes CASSLSAGGPTDTQYF.

The chain combines TRBV7-2 with TRBJ2-3; no clear D. This CDR3 is built from 12 residues. V lost 2 bases and J 3 bases, leaving 3 bases between the germline ends. Germline CDR1 and CDR2: SGHTA and FQGNSA. The CDR3 DNA reads as TGTGCCAGCAGCTTACATACAGATACGCAGTATTTT. Residues: CASSLHTDTQYF.

This clone was recorded a few times. CDR3 sequence: CASSRRIEPRTDTQYF. The CDR3 nucleotides are TGTGCCAGCAGTCGTCGTATTGAGCCCCGCACAGATACGCAGTATTTT. The genes are TRBV6-6 and TRBJ2-3; D not certain. Germline V gene lookup returns CDR1 MNHNY and CDR2 SVGAGI (reference sequence). V lost 5 bases to trimming and J lost 1 base, with 16 bases between them. The CDR3 consists of 16 residues.

For this clone: Germline and junction disagree at one end, which may indicate a read error. The chain couples TRBV30 to TRBJ2-1, with D possibly TRBD1 on 5 matching bases. The length of the CDR3 is 16 residues. Germline lookup yields CDR1 GTSNPN and CDR2 SVGIG (reference sequence). The CDR3 DNA follows: TGTGCCTGGAGTGTTACGCAGGGCCAGTCCTATAATGAGCAGTTCTTC. It encodes CAWSVTQGQSYNEQFF.

The chain carries TRBV28 and TRBJ2-1; TRBD2 matches at 7 bases. Per germline, CDR1 MDHEN and CDR2 SYDVKM. The CDR3 sequence is 15 residues long. Trimming took 2 bases from V and 3 from J; bases not matched to a gene: 4. The chain's CDR3 is CASSLPSGDYNEQFF. DNA of the CDR3: TGTGCCAGCAGTTTACCTAGCGGCGACTACAATGAGCAGTTCTTC.

This chain links TRBV27 with TRBJ2-2, with 7 nucleotides matching TRBD1. Looked up from germline, CDR1 is MNHEY and CDR2 is SMNVEV (reference sequence). CDR3 size: 15 residues. V shed 4 bases and J 4 bases; nucleotides not matched to a gene: 6. The CDR3 region has the DNA TGTGCCAGCAGTTACAGGACAGGTTCCACCGGGGAGCTGTTTTTT. Residues: CASSYRTGSTGELFF.

The genes are TRBV6-5 and TRBJ1-5; D gene ambiguous. The CDR3 runs 14 residues. V lost 2 bases and J lost 9, with 14 bases in between. Germline CDR1 is MNHEY and CDR2 is SVGAGI. The CDR3 is CASSYIPMGAPQHF. The CDR3, as DNA: TGTGCCAGCAGTTACATCCCCATGGGCGCGCCCCAGCATTTT.

This chain connects TRBV9 to TRBJ2-3, with D possibly being TRBD1 (5 bases). Deletions cut 1 base from V and 4 bases from J, with 10 bases between. The CDR3 contains 14 residues. Germline CDR1 is SGDLS and CDR2 is YYNGEE. CDR3 coding DNA: TGTGCCAGCAGCGTAAGTGGGGCGGCAGATACGCAGTATTTT. Translated, it gives CASSVSGAADTQYF.

This chain links TRBV19 with TRBJ1-4; 10 nucleotides line up with TRBD1. V was clipped by 5 bases and J by 6 bases; unmatched bases: 9. The CDR3 runs 16 residues. The germline V gene encodes CDR1 LNHDA and CDR2 SQIVND (reference sequence). Here the CDR3 DNA reads TGTGCCAGTAGTCTCCTCCGACAGGGGGCATATGAAAAACTGTTTTTT. The encoded protein is CASSLLRQGAYEKLFF.

V and J are TRBV5-5 and TRBJ1-3; tentative D call: TRBD1 (5 bases). The CDR3 is 17 amino acids. Germline V gene data show CDR1 as SGHKS and CDR2 as YYEKEE (reference sequence). V lost 2 bases, J lost 0 bases, and 15 bases lay in between. The CDR3 region is CASSLGFQDNSGNTIYF. Here the CDR3 DNA reads TGTGCCAGCAGCTTAGGGTTTCAGGACAACTCTGGAAACACCATATATTTT.

This chain joins TRBV5-1 and TRBJ2-1; 9 bases align to TRBD1. Germline V CDR1 and CDR2: SGHRS, YFSETQ. The V segment lost 4 bases and the J segment 4 bases; nucleotides outside the gene matches: 12. The CDR3 spans 17 residues. As DNA, the CDR3 is TGCGCCAGCAGCATCAGACCTACAGGGGGCGCGTACAATGAGCAGTTCTTC. Translation: CASSIRPTGGAYNEQFF. Supplemented by reference TRBV5-1 and TRBJ2-1, the full variable domain reads KAGVTQTPRYLIKTRGQQVTLSCSPISGHRSVSWYQQTPGQGLQFLFEYFSETQRNKGNFPGRFSGRQFSNSRSEMNVSTLELGDSALYLCASSIRPTGGAYNEQFFGPGTRLTVL.

CDR3 bases: TGTGCCTGGAGTAGGATAGCGGGGGGGCCGGGGCAGTACTTC. This gives the protein CAWSRIAGGPGQYF. V usage is TRBV30 and J usage is TRBJ2-7; 11 positions agree with TRBD2. CDR3 length equals 14 residues. The germline gives CDR1 GTSNPN, CDR2 SVGIG (reference sequence). V gave up 2 bases and J gave up 9 bases; unmatched junction bases: 9.

In its sample, this clone was seen a few times. The chain employs TRBV7-9 and TRBJ2-1, with 8 bases identical to TRBD1. The CDR3 totals 14 residues. Looked up from germline, CDR1 is SEHNR and CDR2 is FQNEAQ (reference sequence). V lost 2 bases, J lost 8 bases, and 5 bases stayed unmatched. CDR3 coding DNA: TGTGCCAGCAGCTTAACTTCACAGGGGGATGAGCAGTTCTTC. Translating gives CASSLTSQGDEQFF.

The J gene is TRBJ1-1, the V gene TRBV27; the D gene is possibly TRBD1 (6 bases). Trimming took off 6 bases at V and 6 bases at J, with 14 bases between the two ends. The CDR3 has 13 amino acids. Looked up from germline, CDR1 is MNHEY and CDR2 is SMNVEV (reference sequence). The CDR3 is CASSKWTEAEAFF. The CDR3 DNA is TGTGCCAGCAGCAAATGGACAGAAGCTGAAGCTTTCTTT.

This clone was observed a single time. The V and J genes are TRBV4-2 and TRBJ2-1; D might be TRBD1 (6 bases). This CDR3 comprises 15 residues. Germline CDR1 and CDR2: LGHNA and YNFKEQ. Trimming removed 0 bases from V and 5 bases from J, with 11 bases in between. The CDR3 loop is CASSQDGQTDNEQFF. Written as DNA, the CDR3 is TGTGCCAGCAGCCAAGATGGACAGACAGACAATGAGCAGTTCTTC.